Listed here are 10 T cell receptor beta chains from one sample, sequenced in a study of T cell responses to AZD1222 COVID-19 vaccine. The repertoire was sequenced with immunoSEQ multiplex PCR; TCRdb's copy has only in-frame clones and lacks some. This table holds 130,000 or so clones, just over 90% found once. Sample: peripheral blood, taken 28 days after the second AZD1222 dose. The source of these receptors is an adult who received the AZD1222 COVID-19 vaccine.

The chain recombines TRBV4-2 with TRBJ2-1; possible D gene TRBD2, 6 bases. There are 13 residues in the CDR3. Germline CDR1 is LGHNA and CDR2 is YNFKEQ. The ends were cut back, 0 bases at V and 14 bases at J, with 14 bases in the middle. The CDR3 sequence is CASSQDFGSFKFF. DNA of the CDR3: TGTGCCAGCAGCCAAGATTTCGGGAGTTTTAAGTTCTTC.

J is TRBJ1-5 and V is TRBV27, with D possibly being TRBD1 (6 bases). The CDR3 spans 15 residues. The V gene's germline CDR1 is MNHEY and CDR2 SMNVEV (reference sequence). Trimming stripped 2 bases from V and 9 bases from J, with 17 bases between. Here the CDR3 reads CASSLDRQAQRPQHF. The CDR3, as DNA: TGTGCCAGCAGTTTAGACCGACAGGCCCAGAGGCCCCAGCATTTT.

This sequence joins TRBV3-1 (or the pseudogene TRBV3-2) and TRBJ1-4; D uncertain. In germline, CDR1 is LGHDT, CDR2 YNNKEL (reference sequence). Between the trimmed V and J ends, which lost 3 bases and 0 bases, there was a span of 8 bases. The CDR3 is 15 residues long. In DNA, the CDR3 is TGTGCCAGCAGCCACCACAGTGCAACTAATGAAAAACTGTTTTTT. This translates into CASSHHSATNEKLFF.

The rearrangement uses TRBV21-1 and TRBJ2-3; the table's D call, TRBD2, was not checked against the DNA. TRBV21-1 is reported as a pseudogene. The CDR3 contains 19 residues. The CDR3 protein is CASSKDLANQDRFTDTQYF. The DNA of the CDR3 is TGTGCCAGCAGCAAAGACCTAGCGAACCAGGACCGGTTCACAGATACGCAGTATTTT.

The V gene is TRBV7-9, the J gene TRBJ2-7; the match to TRBD1 covers 10 bases. V dropped 1 base and J dropped 0; count of bases not matched to a gene: 3. Germline V lookup: CDR1 SEHNR, CDR2 FQNEAQ (reference sequence). This CDR3 is 16 amino acids long. The CDR3 region has the DNA TGTGCCAGCAGCTTAGAGGGACAGGGGTCCTCCTACGAGCAGTACTTC. It yields the protein CASSLEGQGSSYEQYF.

The V and J genes are TRBV10-3 and TRBJ1-1; the D is unclear. Trimming left V 5 bases short and J 1 base short, with 5 bases between. Germline V gives CDR1 ENHRY, CDR2 SYGVKD. This CDR3 contains 12 residues. The CDR3 bases are TGTGCCATCAGTATGGGGAACACTGAAGCTTTCTTT. The encoded protein is CAISMGNTEAFF.

This chain links TRBV7-7 with TRBJ1-1; D gene unclear. Germline V gives CDR1 SSHAT, CDR2 FNYEAQ (reference sequence). The CDR3 has 13 residues. V was cut by 1 base and J by 1 base, with 4 bases left in between. The CDR3 coding sequence is TGTGCCAGCAGCTTAGTTCAGAACACTGAAGCTTTCTTT. This sequence encodes CASSLVQNTEAFF.

The chain uses TRBV5-1 and TRBJ1-3, with D unresolved. Trimming took off 0 bases at V and 0 bases at J, with 7 bases between the two ends. This CDR3 region has 15 residues. Germline loops: CDR1 SGHRS, CDR2 YFSETQ. This CDR3 is CASSLDPNSGNTIYF. DNA of the CDR3: TGCGCCAGCAGCTTGGACCCTAACTCTGGAAACACCATATATTTT.

The J gene is TRBJ2-5, the V gene TRBV2, with D unclear. This CDR3 spans 15 amino acids. Deletions cut 11 bases from V and 3 bases from J, with 22 bases between. CDR1 and CDR2 from the germline V gene are SNHLY and FYNNEI. CDR3 sequence (DNA): TGTGCCGGCGAGACCGGGCAGGCAATAAAAGAGACCCAGTACTTC. Protein: CAGETGQAIKETQYF.

The chain uses TRBV4-1 and TRBJ2-3, with D perhaps TRBD1 or TRBD2 (5 bases each). This CDR3 is 18 amino acids long. Germline-derived CDR1 and CDR2 are MGHRA and YSYEKL. Trimming pared 1 base from V and 0 bases from J, leaving 17 bases between. The CDR3 DNA follows: TGCGCCAGCAGCCAAGTTTATCCATGGGGGAGTAGCACAGATACGCAGTATTTT. This sequence encodes CASSQVYPWGSSTDTQYF.